This TCR beta chain is from a study of molecular identifiers for immune sequencing clone quantification. Broader study findings: Amid roughly 1 million naive cells, spiked Jurkat TCR RNA from one cell was reportedly still detectable.

The CDR3 consists of 11 residues. TCRdb processed the PCR reads anew with MiXCR; each CDR3 protein has one entry. The sample has some 100,000 distinct CDR3 sequences; around 33% are singletons. Remarks on this clonotype: The antigen is not known.

This sequence joins TRBV5-3 and TRBJ1-4; a weak D match, TRBD1 (5 bases). TRBV5-3 is given ORF status, its function remaining uncertain. The specimen sequenced was naive CD8+ T cells from blood, with Jurkat cell RNA spiked in. Subset: FACS-sorted CD8+CD4-CCR7+CD45RA+ naive T cells. The source of this sequence is a human donor in good health. Some libraries in this study had Jurkat cell RNA spiked in. The CDR3 is CAAGSGEKLFF. The CDR3, as DNA: TGTGCTGCAGGGTCAGGGGAAAAACTGTTTTTT.